Below, 3 T cell receptor beta chains from the same sample are listed, as sequenced in a study of CD8 T cells in ankylosing spondylitis. TCRdb reprocessed the 5' RACE reads with MiXCR, giving one entry per CDR3 protein. The profile shows about 300,000 distinct CDR3 sequences, 20% to 25% of them singletons. The specimen was blood, either unsorted or a sorted T cell fraction (not recorded which). The receptors here all came from a female donor with ankylosing spondylitis or in good health (not recorded which).

The J gene is TRBJ2-5, the V gene TRBV24-1; weak D call: TRBD2 (5 bases). Germline V gives CDR1 KGHDR, CDR2 SFDVKD. V gave up 9 bases and J gave up 3 bases, with 13 bases separating them. The length of the CDR3 is 13 residues. The CDR3 loop reads CATQSGRKETQYF. The DNA of the CDR3 is TGTGCCACCCAAAGTGGGAGAAAAGAGACCCAGTACTTC.

The sample holds many counts of this clonotype. The chain couples TRBV10-3 to TRBJ2-2, with a tentative D call TRBD1 (5 bases). The CDR3 consists of 15 residues. The ends were cut back, 0 bases at V and 2 bases at J, with 7 bases in the middle. Per germline, CDR1 ENHRY and CDR2 SYGVKD. Written as DNA, the CDR3 is TGTGCCATCAGTGAGTCAGGGGATAACACCGGGGAGCTGTTTTTT. This translates into CAISESGDNTGELFF.

The table lists this clonotype with many counts. V is TRBV29-1 and J is TRBJ1-3, with D unresolved. The length of the CDR3 is 11 residues. Germline CDR1 and CDR2: SQVTM and ANQGSEA. The germline V and J ends were trimmed by 0 bases and 8 bases, with 5 bases remaining between them. This chain's CDR3 is CSVEDSHTIYF. In DNA form, the CDR3 reads TGCAGCGTTGAAGACAGCCACACCATATATTTT.